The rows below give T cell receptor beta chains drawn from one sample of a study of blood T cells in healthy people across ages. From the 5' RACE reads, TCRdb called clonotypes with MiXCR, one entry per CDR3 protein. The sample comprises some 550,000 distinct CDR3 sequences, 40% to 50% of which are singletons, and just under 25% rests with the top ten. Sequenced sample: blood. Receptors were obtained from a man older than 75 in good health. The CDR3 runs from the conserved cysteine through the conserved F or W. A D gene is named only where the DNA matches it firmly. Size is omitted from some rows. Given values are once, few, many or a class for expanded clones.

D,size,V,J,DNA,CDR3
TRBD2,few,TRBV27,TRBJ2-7,TGTGCCAGCAGTCCCTCCAGCGGGGTCCACGAGCAGTACTTC,CASSPSSGVHEQYF
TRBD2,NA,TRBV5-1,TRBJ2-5,TGCGCCAGCACCCTCGGACTAGCGGGGCTACAAGAGACCCAGTACTTC,CASTLGLAGLQETQYF
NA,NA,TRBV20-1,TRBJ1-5,TGCAGTGCTATCCCGGGGACGACCGGTTGGCCCCAGCATTTT,CSAIPGTTGWPQHF
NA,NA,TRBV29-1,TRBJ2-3,TGCAGCCTTGGGCCTCGCTCAGATACGCAGTATTTT,CSLGPRSDTQYF
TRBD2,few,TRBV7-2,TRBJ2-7,TGTGCCAGCAGCTTAGGGGTCGGGACTAGCGGCCTAGGGCAGTACTTC,CASSLGVGTSGLGQYF
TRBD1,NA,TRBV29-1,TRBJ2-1,TGCAGCGTCGGACAGGCGGTAAACAATGAGCAGTTCTTC,CSVGQAVNNEQFF
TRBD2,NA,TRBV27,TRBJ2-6,TGTGCCAGCAGTTTAACTAGCGGGAGCTCTGGGGCCAACGTCCTGACTTTC,CASSLTSGSSGANVLTF
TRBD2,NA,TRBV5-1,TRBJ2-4,TGCGCCAGCAGCTCCACAACGGGACTAGCGGGAGAGGCGAGGGGCAAAAACATTCAGTACTTC,CASSSTTGLAGEARGKNIQYF
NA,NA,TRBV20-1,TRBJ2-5,TGCAGTGCTAGATACACCCAAGAGACCCAGTACTTC,CSARYTQETQYF
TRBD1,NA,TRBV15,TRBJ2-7,TGTGCCACCAGCAGAGATCTGCAGGGGGCTGGGGAGCAGTACTTC,CATSRDLQGAGEQYF
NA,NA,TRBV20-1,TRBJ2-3,TGCAGTGCTAGAGATGCATTGGCGGGCTCCTACCGCACAGATACGCAGTATTTT,CSARDALAGSYRTDTQYF
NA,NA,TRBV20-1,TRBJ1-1,TGCAGTGCTGCTGGACCTGGGAACACTGAAGCTTTCTTT,CSAAGPGNTEAFF
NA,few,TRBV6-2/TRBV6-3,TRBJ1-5,TGTGCCAGTGGAGGGGCGGCCCTTTTGGGTCAGCCCCAGCATTTT,CASGGAALLGQPQHF
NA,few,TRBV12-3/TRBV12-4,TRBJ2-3,TGTGCCAGCAGTTTAGTGAGGTGGGATACGCAGTATTTT,CASSLVRWDTQYF